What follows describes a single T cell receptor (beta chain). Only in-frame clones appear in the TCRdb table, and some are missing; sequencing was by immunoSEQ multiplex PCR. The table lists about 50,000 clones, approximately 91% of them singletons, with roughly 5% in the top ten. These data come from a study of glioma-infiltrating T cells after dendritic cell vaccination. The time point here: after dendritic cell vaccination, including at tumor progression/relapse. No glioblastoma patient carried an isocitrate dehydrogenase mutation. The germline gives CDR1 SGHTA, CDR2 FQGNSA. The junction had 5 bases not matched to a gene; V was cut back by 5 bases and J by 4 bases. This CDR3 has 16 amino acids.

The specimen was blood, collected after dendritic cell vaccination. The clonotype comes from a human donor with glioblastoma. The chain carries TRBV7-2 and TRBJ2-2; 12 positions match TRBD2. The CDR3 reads CASSITSGRTTGELFF. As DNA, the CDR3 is TGTGCCAGCAGCATCACTAGCGGGAGGACCACCGGGGAGCTGTTTTTT.